This is a list of T cell receptor beta chains from one sample in a study of blood T cell repertoires in COVID-19. Measured with immunoSEQ multiplex PCR; TCRdb has only the in-frame clones, and not every one. The sample includes around 110,000 clones, around nine tenths seen only once; the top ten take less than 2%. The sequenced sample consisted of peripheral blood. The receptors were gathered from a human donor with active COVID-19. The donor label of this sample is uncertain. The CDR3 runs from the conserved cysteine through the conserved F or W. The D gene is left open where the match is weak. Not every row has a clone size; where given, it reads once, few, many or a size class.

V gene	D gene	clone size	J gene	CDR3 DNA	CDR3 protein
TRBV21-1	.	.	TRBJ1-6	TGTGCCAGCCGCTGGACAACTTCTACGAAGGGAATTTGTGTGTGGCCCCTCCACTTT	CASRWTTSTKGICVWPLHF
TRBV30	TRBD2	.	TRBJ2-5	TGTGCCTGGAACCGTGGACTAGCGGGGGTAGGGGAGACCCAGTACTTC	CAWNRGLAGVGETQYF
TRBV4-2	.	.	TRBJ1-2	TGTGCCAGCAGCCAAGAGAGTGGCTACACCTTC	CASSQESGYTF
TRBV7-9	TRBD1	.	TRBJ1-2	TGTGCCAGCAGCTTAGCGCGCCCGGGGACAGTGGGATGGAGCAATGGCTACACCTTC	CASSLARPGTVGWSNGYTF
TRBV5-6	TRBD2	.	TRBJ2-5	TGTGCCAGCAGCTTTCATCTAGCGGGGGTTGGGGAGACCCAGTACTTC	CASSFHLAGVGETQYF
TRBV29-1	.	.	TRBJ1-4	TGCAGCGTTGATTCGGGGGTCGGTGAAAAACTGTTTTTT	CSVDSGVGEKLFF
TRBV5-1	TRBD1	.	TRBJ1-1	TGCGCCAGCACGACCGACAGGGGATGGCCTGAAGCTTTCTTT	CASTTDRGWPEAFF
TRBV7-6	.	.	TRBJ2-7	TGTGCCAGCAGCTTATCGAGTCCGCAGGGAGGCTACGAGCAGTACTTC	CASSLSSPQGGYEQYF
TRBV7-9	.	.	TRBJ1-1	TGTGCCAGCAGACAGCCACCAGTGAACACTGAAGCTTTCTTT	CASRQPPVNTEAFF
TRBV19	.	.	TRBJ1-5	TGTGCCAGTAGTATAGCAGTGTCTAGCAATCAGCCCCAGCATTTT	CASSIAVSSNQPQHF
TRBV5-1	TRBD1	.	TRBJ2-7	TGCGCCAGCAGCCATAGGACAGGGCGAAACTACGAGCAGTACTTC	CASSHRTGRNYEQYF
TRBV6-1	.	.	TRBJ1-1	TGTGCCAGCAGTGAAGCCCTATGGCAGGCTGGAGCTTTCTTT	CASSEALWQAGAFF
TRBV30	.	.	TRBJ2-3	TGTGCCTCTAACGCGGCTAGCCGAGCAGATACGCAGTATTTT	CASNAASRADTQYF
TRBV5-1	TRBD2	once	TRBJ2-1	TGCGCCAGCAGCTTGGCTTTACGGGGAGGGTACAATGAGCAGTTCTTC	CASSLALRGGYNEQFF
TRBV9	.	.	TRBJ1-5	TGTGCCAGCAGCACACAGAAGCGCAATCAGCCCCAGCATTTT	CASSTQKRNQPQHF
TRBV14	.	once	TRBJ1-6	TGTGCCAGCAGCCGGCAGTATAATTCACCCCTCCACTTT	CASSRQYNSPLHF
TRBV5-1	TRBD1	few	TRBJ1-3	TGCGCCAGCAGCGGCGGACAGGGCACCATATATTTT	CASSGGQGTIYF
TRBV2	.	once	TRBJ2-7	TGTGCCAGCTTAGCCCTCTCCTACGAGCAGTACTTC	CASLALSYEQYF
TRBV23-1	TRBD1	.	TRBJ1-1	TGCGCCAGCAGTCATCCTTACAGGGGAAACACTGAAGCTTTCTTT	CASSHPYRGNTEAFF
TRBV28	TRBD1	few	TRBJ2-1	TGTGCCAGCAGTCCCCAGGGATCGACAGGGAAGTTCTTC	CASSPQGSTGKFF
TRBV5-4	TRBD1	.	TRBJ1-5	TGTGCCAGCAGCTTGCAGGGGGCAAACAATCAGCCCCAGCATTTT	CASSLQGANNQPQHF
TRBV5-8	TRBD1	.	TRBJ2-7	TGTGCCAGCAGCTTGGAGGACAGGGACTACGAGCAGTACTTC	CASSLEDRDYEQYF
TRBV5-1	.	.	TRBJ1-1	TGCGCCAGCACGCCGGGTGATTGGCCTGAAGCTTTCTTT	CASTPGDWPEAFF
TRBV7-9	.	once	TRBJ1-6	TGTGCCAGCAGCGACAAGAATTCACCCCTCCACTTT	CASSDKNSPLHF
TRBV19	TRBD1	few	TRBJ1-2	TGTGCCAGCGGGACAGGGGCCGGCTACACCTTC	CASGTGAGYTF
TRBV18	.	.	TRBJ2-7	TGTGCCAGCTCACCACCGAACGGTACCTACGAGCAGTACTTC	CASSPPNGTYEQYF
TRBV30	TRBD1	.	TRBJ2-7	TGTGCCTGGAGCCGGACAGGGCCCTACGAGCAGTACTTC	CAWSRTGPYEQYF
TRBV7-2	.	.	TRBJ2-1	TGTGCCAGCAGCTTAGGAGGAGGGGTATCCTACAATGAGCAGTTCTTC	CASSLGGGVSYNEQFF
TRBV27	.	few	TRBJ1-6	TGTGCCAGCAGTTTGGACAGCCGCCCCTATTCACCCCTCCACTTT	CASSLDSRPYSPLHF
TRBV27	.	few	TRBJ1-5	TGTGCCAGCAGTTTATTGACAGGTCAAAATCAGCCCCAGCATTTT	CASSLLTGQNQPQHF
TRBV5-4	.	.	TRBJ1-4	TGTGCCAGCAGCCCCTCGGGGGGGGTTGGTAATGAAAAACTGTTTTTT	CASSPSGGVGNEKLFF
TRBV5-4	TRBD1	.	TRBJ1-2	TGTGCCAGCAGCTTAACAGGGGACACGTATGGCTACACCTTC	CASSLTGDTYGYTF
TRBV7-9	TRBD1	.	TRBJ1-6	TGTGCCAGCAGCGACCACAGGGGGCCAGGTAATTCACCCCTCCACTTT	CASSDHRGPGNSPLHF
TRBV11-3	TRBD1	.	TRBJ2-1	TGTGCCAGCAGCTCTATCGGGACAGGGGGCTACAATGAGCAGTTCTTC	CASSSIGTGGYNEQFF
TRBV3-1/TRBV3-2	TRBD1	.	TRBJ2-1	TGTGCCAGCAGCCCCCGGACAGGGGGTAGTGAGCAGTTCTTC	CASSPRTGGSEQFF
TRBV25-1	.	.	TRBJ2-7	TGTGCCAGCAGTGGTTGGTGGCAGGAAGGCTACGAGCAGTACTTC	CASSGWWQEGYEQYF
TRBV3-1/TRBV3-2	TRBD1	once	TRBJ1-6	TGTGCCAGCAGCCAAGTCCAGGGGGCCCCCTATAATTCACCCCTCCACTTT	CASSQVQGAPYNSPLHF
TRBV6-5	TRBD2	.	TRBJ2-1	TGTGCCAGCGTGCTAACTAGCGGGGATACTCGGTTCTTC	CASVLTSGDTRFF
TRBV2	.	.	TRBJ1-1	TGTGCCATCCGGGGGGGCTTGAACACTGAAGCTTTCTTT	CAIRGGLNTEAFF
TRBV6-5	.	once	TRBJ2-1	TGTGCCAGCGGAAAAGGGGGGGGTGAGCAGTTCTTC	CASGKGGGEQFF
TRBV28	TRBD1	once	TRBJ2-7	TGTGCCAGCAGTTCCGGGACAGTGATTACCTGGGAGCAGTACTTC	CASSSGTVITWEQYF
TRBV24-1	.	.	TRBJ2-2	TGTGCCACCAGTGATTTTTATGACAGTTATAACACCGGGGAGCTGTTTTTT	CATSDFYDSYNTGELFF
TRBV7-9	.	.	TRBJ2-3	TGTGCCAGCAGCCCTGGGAGCTTATTGGAGCAGTATTTT	CASSPGSLLEQYF
TRBV7-2	.	.	TRBJ2-5	TGTGCCAGCAGCGCCAACCCGGGACAACCCCCCCCAGACTTC	CASSANPGQPPPDF
TRBV5-6	TRBD1	.	TRBJ2-7	TGTGCCAGCAGCTACACGACAGGGGCCTACGAGCAGTACTTC	CASSYTTGAYEQYF
TRBV10-1	TRBD1	.	TRBJ2-5	TGCGCCAGCCTGGACAGGGGGAGGCAAGAGACCCAGTACTTC	CASLDRGRQETQYF